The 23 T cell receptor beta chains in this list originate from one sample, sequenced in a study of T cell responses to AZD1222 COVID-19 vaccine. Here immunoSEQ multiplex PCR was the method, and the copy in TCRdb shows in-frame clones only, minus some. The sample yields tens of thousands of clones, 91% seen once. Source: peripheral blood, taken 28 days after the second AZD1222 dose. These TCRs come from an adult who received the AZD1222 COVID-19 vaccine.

CDR3 in DNA: TGTGCCAGCAGTTACTCGATGGCAGGGGGCGCGGGGACCCAGTACTTC. Encoded protein: CASSYSMAGGAGTQYF. This rearrangement joins TRBV6-5 to TRBJ2-5, with 8 bases fitting TRBD1. CDR3 length: 16 amino acids. From germline, CDR1 is MNHEY and CDR2 SVGAGI. The trim removed 0 bases at V and 7 bases at J, leaving 10 bases unmatched.

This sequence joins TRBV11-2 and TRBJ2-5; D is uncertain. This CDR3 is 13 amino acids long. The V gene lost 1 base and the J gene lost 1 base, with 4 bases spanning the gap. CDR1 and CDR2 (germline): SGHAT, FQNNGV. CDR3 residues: CASSLGGQETQYF. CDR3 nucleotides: TGTGCCAGCAGCTTAGGTGGCCAAGAGACCCAGTACTTC.

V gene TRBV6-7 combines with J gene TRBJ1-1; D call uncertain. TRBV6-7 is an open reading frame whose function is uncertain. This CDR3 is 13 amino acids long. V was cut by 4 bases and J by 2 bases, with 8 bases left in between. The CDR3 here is CASSWQANTEAFF. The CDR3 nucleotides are TGTGCCAGCAGTTGGCAGGCTAACACTGAAGCTTTCTTT.

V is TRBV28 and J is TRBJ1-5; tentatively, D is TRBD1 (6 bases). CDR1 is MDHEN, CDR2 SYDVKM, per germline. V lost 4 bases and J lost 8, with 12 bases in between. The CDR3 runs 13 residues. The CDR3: CASSSQGGEPQHF. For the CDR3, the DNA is TGTGCCAGCAGTTCACAGGGCGGGGAGCCCCAGCATTTT.

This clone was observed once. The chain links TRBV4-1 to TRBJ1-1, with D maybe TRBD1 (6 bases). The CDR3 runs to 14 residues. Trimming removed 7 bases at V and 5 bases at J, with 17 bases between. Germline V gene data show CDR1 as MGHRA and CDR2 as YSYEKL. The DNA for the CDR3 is TGCGCCAGCAATTACCCGGGGGCGCGGACTGAAGCTTTCTTT. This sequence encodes CASNYPGARTEAFF.

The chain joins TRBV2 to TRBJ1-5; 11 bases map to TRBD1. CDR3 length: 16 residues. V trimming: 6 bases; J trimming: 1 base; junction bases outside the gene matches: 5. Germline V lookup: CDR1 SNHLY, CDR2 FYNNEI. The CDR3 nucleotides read TGTGCCAGCAGCGTGGACAGGGGGCTGAGCAATCAGCCCCAGCATTTT. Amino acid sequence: CASSVDRGLSNQPQHF.

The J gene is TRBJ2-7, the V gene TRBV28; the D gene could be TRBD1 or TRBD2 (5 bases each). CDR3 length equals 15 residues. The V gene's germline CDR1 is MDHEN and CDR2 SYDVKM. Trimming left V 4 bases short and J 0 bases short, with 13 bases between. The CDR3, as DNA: TGTGCCAGCAGTTCTGGGGGTTCGAGCTCCTACGAGCAGTACTTC. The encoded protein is CASSSGGSSSYEQYF.

The CDR3 DNA is TGTGCCAGCAGCTTAAGGAGCGTGGTGACAGGGCCCGAGCAGTACTTC. Encoded protein: CASSLRSVVTGPEQYF. The chain is built from TRBV7-2 and TRBJ2-7; 7 positions agree with TRBD1. This CDR3 is 16 amino acids long. V lost 2 bases to trimming and J lost 6 bases; unmatched junction nucleotides: 13. The germline gives CDR1 SGHTA, CDR2 FQGNSA.

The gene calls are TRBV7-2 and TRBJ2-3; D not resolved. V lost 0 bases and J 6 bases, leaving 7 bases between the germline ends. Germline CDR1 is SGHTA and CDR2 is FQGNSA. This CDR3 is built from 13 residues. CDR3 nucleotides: TGTGCCAGCAGCTTAGCGGACGGGGATACGCAGTATTTT. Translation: CASSLADGDTQYF.

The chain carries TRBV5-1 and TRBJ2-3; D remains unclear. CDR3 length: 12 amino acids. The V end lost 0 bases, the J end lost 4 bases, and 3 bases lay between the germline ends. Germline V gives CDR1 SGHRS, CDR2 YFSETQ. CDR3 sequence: CASSLGADTQYF. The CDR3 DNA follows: TGCGCCAGCAGCTTGGGGGCAGATACGCAGTATTTT.

The DNA for the CDR3 is TGTGCCAGTAGTATCACGGGCGGGAACACCGGGGAGCTGTTTTTT. Translation: CASSITGGNTGELFF. The V call is TRBV19, the J call TRBJ2-2; D gene ambiguous. Per germline, CDR1 LNHDA and CDR2 SQIVND (reference sequence). The CDR3 contains 15 residues. Trimming took off 3 bases at V and 1 base at J, with 9 bases between the two ends.

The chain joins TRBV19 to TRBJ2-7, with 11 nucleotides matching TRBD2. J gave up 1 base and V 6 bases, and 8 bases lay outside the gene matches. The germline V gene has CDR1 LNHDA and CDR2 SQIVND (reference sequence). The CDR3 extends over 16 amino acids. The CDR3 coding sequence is TGTGCCAGTAGGCTAGCGGGAGGTGACGCATCCTACGAGCAGTACTTC. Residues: CASRLAGGDASYEQYF.

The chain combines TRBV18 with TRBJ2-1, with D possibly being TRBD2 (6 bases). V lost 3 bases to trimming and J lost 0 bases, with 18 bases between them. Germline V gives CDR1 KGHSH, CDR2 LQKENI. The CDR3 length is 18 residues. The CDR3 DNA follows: TGTGCCAGCTCACCGGTAGGGCGGGAAGAGAGCTCCTACAATGAGCAGTTCTTC. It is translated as CASSPVGREESSYNEQFF.

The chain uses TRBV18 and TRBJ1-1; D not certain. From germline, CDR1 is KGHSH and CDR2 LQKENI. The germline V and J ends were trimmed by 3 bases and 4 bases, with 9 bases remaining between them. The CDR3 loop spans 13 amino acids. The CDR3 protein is CASSPSEGTEAFF. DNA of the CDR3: TGTGCCAGCTCACCGTCAGAGGGCACTGAAGCTTTCTTT.

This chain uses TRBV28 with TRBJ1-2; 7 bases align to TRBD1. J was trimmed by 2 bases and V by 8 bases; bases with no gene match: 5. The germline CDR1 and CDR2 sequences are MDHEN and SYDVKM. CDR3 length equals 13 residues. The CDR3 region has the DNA TGTGCCAGCTCTGGGACAGCAAACTATGGCTACACCTTC. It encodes CASSGTANYGYTF.

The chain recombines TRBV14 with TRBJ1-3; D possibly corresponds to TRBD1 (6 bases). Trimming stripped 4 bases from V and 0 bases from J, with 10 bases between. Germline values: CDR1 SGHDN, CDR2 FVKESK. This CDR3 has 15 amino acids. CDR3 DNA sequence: TGTGCCAGCAGCCGACAGGTGTTCTCTGGAAACACCATATATTTT. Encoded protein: CASSRQVFSGNTIYF.

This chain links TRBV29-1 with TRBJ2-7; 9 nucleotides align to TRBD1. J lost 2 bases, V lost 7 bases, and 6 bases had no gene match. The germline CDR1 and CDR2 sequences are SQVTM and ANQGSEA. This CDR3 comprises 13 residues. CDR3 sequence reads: CSGGTGRAYEQYF. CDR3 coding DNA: TGCAGCGGTGGGACAGGGAGGGCCTACGAGCAGTACTTC.

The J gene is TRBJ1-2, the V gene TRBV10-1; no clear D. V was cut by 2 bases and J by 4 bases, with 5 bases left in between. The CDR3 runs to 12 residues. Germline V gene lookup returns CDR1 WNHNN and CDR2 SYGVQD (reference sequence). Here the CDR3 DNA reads TGCGCCAGCAGTGAGGGCAGCTATGGCTACACCTTC. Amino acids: CASSEGSYGYTF.

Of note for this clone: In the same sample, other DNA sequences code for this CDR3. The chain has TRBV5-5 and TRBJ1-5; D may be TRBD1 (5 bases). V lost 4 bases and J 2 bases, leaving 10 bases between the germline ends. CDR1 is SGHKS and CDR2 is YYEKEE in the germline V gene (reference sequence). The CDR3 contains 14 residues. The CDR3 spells CASSLGGGNQPQHF. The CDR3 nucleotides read TGTGCCAGCAGCCTGGGAGGGGGCAATCAGCCCCAGCATTTT.

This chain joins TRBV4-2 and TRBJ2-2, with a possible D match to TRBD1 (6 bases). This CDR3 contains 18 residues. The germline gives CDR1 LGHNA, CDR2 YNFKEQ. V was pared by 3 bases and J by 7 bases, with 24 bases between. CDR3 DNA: TGTGCCAGCAGCCAGCAACTTAGGTCAGGGGCAGGTGGCGGGGAGCTGTTTTTT. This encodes CASSQQLRSGAGGGELFF.

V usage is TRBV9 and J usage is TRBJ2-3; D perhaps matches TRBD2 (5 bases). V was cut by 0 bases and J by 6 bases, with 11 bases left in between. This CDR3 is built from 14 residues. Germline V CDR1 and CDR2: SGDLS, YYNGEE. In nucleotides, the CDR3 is TGTGCCAGCAGCGTAGGAGGGATAGGGGATACGCAGTATTTT. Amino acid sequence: CASSVGGIGDTQYF.

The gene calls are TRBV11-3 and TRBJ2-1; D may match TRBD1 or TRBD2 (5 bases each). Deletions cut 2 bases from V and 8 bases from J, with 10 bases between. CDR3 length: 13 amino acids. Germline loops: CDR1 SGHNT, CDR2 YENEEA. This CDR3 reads CASSLSSGHEQFF. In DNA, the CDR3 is TGTGCCAGCAGCTTAAGTTCGGGGCATGAGCAGTTCTTC.

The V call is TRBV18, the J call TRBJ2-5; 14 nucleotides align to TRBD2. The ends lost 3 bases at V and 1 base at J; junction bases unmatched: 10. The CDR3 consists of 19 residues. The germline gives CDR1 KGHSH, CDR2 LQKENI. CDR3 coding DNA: TGTGCCAGCTCACCGGGACTAGCGGGAGCCTCTTCCTCCCAAGAGACCCAGTACTTC. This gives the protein CASSPGLAGASSSQETQYF.